A selection of T cell receptor beta chains follows, all from one sample in a study of shared clonotypes between healthy human individuals. The assay was immunoSEQ multiplex PCR, and TCRdb's table has in-frame clones only and misses some. Of around 2,000,000 clones in the sample, approximately 94% were seen once. Sequencing input: naive CD8+ T cells sorted from blood. The receptors originated from a man between 18 and 29 years old in good health. CDR3s include the opening cysteine and the closing phenylalanine or tryptophan. The D gene is left open where the match is weak.

j_call v_call d_call cdr3_nt cdr3_aa
TRBJ2-3 TRBV10-3 NA TGTGCCATCCAGCGGGGCACAGATACGCAGTATTTT CAIQRGTDTQYF
TRBJ2-2 TRBV29-1 TRBD1 TGCAGCGTTGAAAGGACAGGGGATACCGGGGAGCTGTTTTTT CSVERTGDTGELFF
TRBJ2-3 TRBV4-1 NA TGCGCCAGCAGCCCCTTAGCCCCAAGCACAGATACGCAGTATTTT CASSPLAPSTDTQYF
TRBJ1-1 TRBV13 NA TGTGCCAGCAGCGGGGGTAAAACTGAAGCTTTCTTT CASSGGKTEAFF
TRBJ1-5 TRBV18 NA TGTGCCAGCTCACCACTGGCAGGGGCTCGTCAGCCCCAGCATTTT CASSPLAGARQPQHF
TRBJ1-2 TRBV29-1 TRBD1 TGCAGCGTCGGGGACAGGGGGCCGAGTGGCTACACCTTC CSVGDRGPSGYTF
TRBJ2-7 TRBV5-6 NA TGTGCCAGCAGCTTGGCGGGGGGCGGAGCCTACGAGCAGTACTTC CASSLAGGGAYEQYF
TRBJ2-1 TRBV6-1 TRBD2 TGTGCCAGCAGTGAACTAGCGGGTCTCTACAATGAGCAGTTCTTC CASSELAGLYNEQFF
TRBJ2-7 TRBV6-1 NA TGTGCCAGCAGTGAAGGTGACGCCTCCTACGAGCAGTACTTC CASSEGDASYEQYF
TRBJ1-6 TRBV4-3 NA TGCGCCAGCAGCCAAGCGGAGAATTCACCCCTCCACTTT CASSQAENSPLHF
TRBJ2-3 TRBV6-1 NA TGTGCCAGCAGTGAACCGTGGGGGGGGGCAAGCACAGATACGCAGTATTTT CASSEPWGGASTDTQYF
TRBJ2-1 TRBV12-5 TRBD1 TGTGCTAGTGGGACTCGCCCGGACAGGGTAAACAATGAGCAGTTCTTC CASGTRPDRVNNEQFF
TRBJ2-7 TRBV6-1 NA TGTGCCAGCAGTGAAGTGTGGTTAACAGCTTCCTACGAGCAGTACTTC CASSEVWLTASYEQYF
TRBJ2-7 TRBV7-9 TRBD1 TGTGCCAGCAGCCCCTGGACAGGTAGCTCCTACGAGCAGTACTTC CASSPWTGSSYEQYF
TRBJ1-1 TRBV6-6 NA TGTGCCAGCAGTTACTCGACGTCGAACACTGAAGCTTTCTTT CASSYSTSNTEAFF
TRBJ2-1 TRBV27 TRBD2 TGTGCCAGCAGTTTACTAGCGGTTCTCAGCTCCTACAATGAGCAGTTCTTC CASSLLAVLSSYNEQFF
TRBJ2-5 TRBV11-2 TRBD2 TGTGCCAGCAGCTTACCCCCAGCGGGAGTGCAGACCCAGTACTTC CASSLPPAGVQTQYF
TRBJ2-3 TRBV7-9 NA TGTGCCAGCAGCTTAATTTGGCGGAGCACAGATACGCAGTATTTT CASSLIWRSTDTQYF
TRBJ1-2 TRBV7-9 TRBD1 TGTGCCAGCAGCAGAGGAAAGACAGGGTCCCATGGCTACACCTTC CASSRGKTGSHGYTF
TRBJ2-1 TRBV2 TRBD2 TGTGCCAGCAGGGGACTAGCGGGCGACAATGAGCAGTTCTTC CASRGLAGDNEQFF
TRBJ2-1 TRBV25-1 TRBD2 TGTGCCAGCAGTGAGGCTAGCGGGGTATACAATGAGCAGTTCTTC CASSEASGVYNEQFF
TRBJ1-4 TRBV9 NA TGTGCCAGCAGCATCCGGGACATACGGGATGAAAAACTGTTTTTT CASSIRDIRDEKLFF
TRBJ2-7 TRBV28 NA TGTGCCAGCAGTTTAGGACAGTTACCCTACGAGCAGTACTTC CASSLGQLPYEQYF
TRBJ2-7 TRBV30 TRBD2 TGTGCCTGGACCCTAGGGGGACTAGCGGCATACGAGCAGTACTTC CAWTLGGLAAYEQYF
TRBJ2-1 TRBV18 NA TGTGCCAGCTCACCAGGCTCTCATACCTCCTACAATGAGCAGTTCTTC CASSPGSHTSYNEQFF
TRBJ2-7 TRBV27 TRBD2 TGTGCCAGCAGTACCCTAGCGGGGGGAGGTTACGAGCAGTACTTC CASSTLAGGGYEQYF